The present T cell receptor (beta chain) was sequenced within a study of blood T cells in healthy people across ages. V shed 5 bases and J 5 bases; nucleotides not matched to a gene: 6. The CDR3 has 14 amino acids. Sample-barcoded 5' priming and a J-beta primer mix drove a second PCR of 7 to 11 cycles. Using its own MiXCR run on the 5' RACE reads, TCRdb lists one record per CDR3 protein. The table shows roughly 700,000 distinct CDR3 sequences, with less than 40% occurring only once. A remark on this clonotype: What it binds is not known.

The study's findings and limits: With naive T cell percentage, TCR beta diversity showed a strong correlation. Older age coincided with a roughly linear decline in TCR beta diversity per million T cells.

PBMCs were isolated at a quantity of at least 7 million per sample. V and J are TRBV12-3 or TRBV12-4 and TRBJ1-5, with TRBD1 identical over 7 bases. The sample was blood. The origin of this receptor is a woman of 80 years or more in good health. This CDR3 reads CASSRQGAYQPQHF. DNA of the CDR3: TGTGCCAGCAGTCGACAGGGTGCCTATCAGCCCCAGCATTTT.